A selection of T cell receptor beta chains follows, all from one sample in a study of radiotherapy plus CTLA-4 blockade in lung cancer. Measured with immunoSEQ multiplex PCR; TCRdb has only the in-frame clones, and not every one. This table has around 90,000 clones, around 83% appearing once. Source: peripheral blood, taken from a patient treated with radiotherapy plus ipilimumab. The source of these receptors is a human donor with non-small cell lung cancer that progressed on radiotherapy plus ipilimumab. Both conserved end residues are part of each CDR3. A D gene is named only where the DNA matches it firmly. A clone size is listed for some rows: how often the clone was seen (once, few, many), or a class if it is expanded.

CDR3nt,CDR3aa,d_gene,j_gene,abundance,v_gene
TGTGCCAGCAGCCAAGGCCCCCAGGGGTCCTACGAGCAGTACTTC,CASSQGPQGSYEQYF,-,TRBJ2-7,-,TRBV4-2
TGTGCCAGCAGCTTAGCGGTTGGCGGGGGGAGCTCCTACAATGAGCAGTTCTTC,CASSLAVGGGSSYNEQFF,TRBD2,TRBJ2-1,-,TRBV7-9
TGCGCCAGCAGCGGAGACCTCACCGGGGAGCTGTTTTTT,CASSGDLTGELFF,-,TRBJ2-2,-,TRBV5-1
TGTGCCAGCAGCATGGCCGGTCCCGGGGAGCTGTTTTTT,CASSMAGPGELFF,-,TRBJ2-2,-,TRBV7-2
TGTGCCAGCAGCCCCGGGACTAGCGGGGGCAAGACCCAGTACTTC,CASSPGTSGGKTQYF,TRBD2,TRBJ2-5,-,TRBV7-2
TGTGCCAGCAGCTTAGTGAGGCGAGATACGCAGTATTTT,CASSLVRRDTQYF,-,TRBJ2-3,-,TRBV11-2
TGTGCCAGTACAGGACAGTACACCGGGGAGCTGTTTTTT,CASTGQYTGELFF,-,TRBJ2-2,-,TRBV19
TGTGCCAGTACCCCCCGGGGAGGGCGAACAGATACGCAGTATTTT,CASTPRGGRTDTQYF,TRBD2,TRBJ2-3,-,TRBV19
TGTGCCAGTAGTCCGGGACAGGGGGCTCAGCCCCAGCATTTT,CASSPGQGAQPQHF,TRBD1,TRBJ1-5,-,TRBV19
TGTGCCAGCAGCATACAGGGGGCGTCGGGGGAGCTGTTTTTT,CASSIQGASGELFF,TRBD1,TRBJ2-2,-,TRBV7-3
TGTGCCAGCTCGGCTAGCGGGGGATCCACAGATACGCAGTATTTT,CASSASGGSTDTQYF,TRBD2,TRBJ2-3,-,TRBV18
TGCGCCAGCAGTGAGAGACTAGCGGGAGCTGGGGAGCTGTTTTTT,CASSERLAGAGELFF,TRBD2,TRBJ2-2,once,TRBV10-2
TGTGCCAGTAGTCGACAGGGCCCCTCCTCTGGAAACACCATATATTTT,CASSRQGPSSGNTIYF,TRBD1,TRBJ1-3,-,TRBV19
TGTGCCAGTAGTATTAGGCCAGAGTATAGCAATCAGCCCCAGCATTTT,CASSIRPEYSNQPQHF,-,TRBJ1-5,-,TRBV19
TGTGCCAGCAGTCTGGGTAGGGGGAGCAATCAGCCCCAGCATTTT,CASSLGRGSNQPQHF,-,TRBJ1-5,-,TRBV28
TGTGCCAGCAGTGAAGGTCGGGGGTGGAACACTGAAGCTTTCTTT,CASSEGRGWNTEAFF,-,TRBJ1-1,-,TRBV6-1
TGTGCCAGCAGCCTAGTGGGACTAGGACAGCAGTTCTTC,CASSLVGLGQQFF,TRBD2,TRBJ2-1,-,TRBV11-1
TGTGCCTGGAGACCAGCGGACAGCTCCTACGAGCAGTACTTC,CAWRPADSSYEQYF,-,TRBJ2-7,once,TRBV30
TGTGCCAGCAGCTCGCGGCGGTCTCCGCCCGGGGAGCTGTTTTTT,CASSSRRSPPGELFF,-,TRBJ2-2,once,TRBV11-2
TGTGCCAGAAGCTTGGAACAGGGGCTAACCTATGGCTACACCTTC,CARSLEQGLTYGYTF,TRBD1,TRBJ1-2,few,TRBV5-3
TGTGCCAGCAGTAAACTAGCGGGCGGAAATGAGCAGTTCTTC,CASSKLAGGNEQFF,TRBD2,TRBJ2-1,-,TRBV9
TGTGCCAGCAGCTCTATAGGGGGCCGGAACACTGAAGCTTTCTTT,CASSSIGGRNTEAFF,TRBD1,TRBJ1-1,once,TRBV6-5
TGTGCCAGCAGTTACGGGGGAACAGGGGGCAGGAACGAGCAGTACTTC,CASSYGGTGGRNEQYF,TRBD1,TRBJ2-7,-,TRBV6-5
TGTGCCAGCAGCCCCCGGGGCCGCACAGATACGCAGTATTTT,CASSPRGRTDTQYF,-,TRBJ2-3,-,TRBV9
TGTGCCAGCAGCTTGGCACCAGGGATCACCAATGAGCAGTTCTTC,CASSLAPGITNEQFF,-,TRBJ2-1,-,TRBV5-6
TGCGCCAGCACCCGGTGGGGGGCCACCAATGAGCAGTTCTTC,CASTRWGATNEQFF,-,TRBJ2-1,once,TRBV5-1
TGTGCCAGCAGCTTTACCTCCTACGAGCAGTACTTC,CASSFTSYEQYF,-,TRBJ2-7,few,TRBV5-5
TGTGCCAGCAGCTTGAGCGGGGAGCTGTTTTTT,CASSLSGELFF,-,TRBJ2-2,once,TRBV7-2
TGCGCCAGCAGCCAAGATGGGCAGCTGAACACTGAAGCTTTCTTT,CASSQDGQLNTEAFF,-,TRBJ1-1,-,TRBV4-3
TGTGCCAGCAGTTTTTTGGGGGCCGCCCTGACAGATACGCAGTATTTT,CASSFLGAALTDTQYF,-,TRBJ2-3,-,TRBV27
TGCGCCAGCAGCCCGGACAGGGATCTTTACTATGGCTACACCTTC,CASSPDRDLYYGYTF,TRBD1,TRBJ1-2,-,TRBV4-3
TGTGCCTGGAGCGCCGGGTCCCTGAACACCGGGGAGCTGTTTTTT,CAWSAGSLNTGELFF,-,TRBJ2-2,-,TRBV30
TGTGCCAGCAGGGTTAAACAGAACACCGGGGAGCTGTTTTTT,CASRVKQNTGELFF,-,TRBJ2-2,few,TRBV6-1
TGCAGCGTAACGACAGGGACCTACGAGCAGTACTTC,CSVTTGTYEQYF,TRBD1,TRBJ2-7,-,TRBV29-1
TGTGCCAGCAGTTTGTTTAGCGGGGGGATTTACGAGCAGTACTTC,CASSLFSGGIYEQYF,TRBD2,TRBJ2-7,-,TRBV28
TGTGCCAGCAGTCAAACGAGACAAAGGTTGGTTCAGGAGCAGTTCTTC,CASSQTRQRLVQEQFF,-,TRBJ2-1,-,TRBV7-2
TGTGCCAGCAGTACCTACTCGACCGGGGGGGGCAATGAGCAGTTCTTC,CASSTYSTGGGNEQFF,TRBD2,TRBJ2-1,-,TRBV27
TGTGCCAGCAGTTCGGCCGAGGCCCAGGGGAACGAGCAGTACTTC,CASSSAEAQGNEQYF,-,TRBJ2-7,-,TRBV2
TGTGCCAGCAGCTTAGAATCCGCTGCGGGCAAGGGGGGTTGGCAGTTCTTC,CASSLESAAGKGGWQFF,-,TRBJ2-1,-,TRBV7-6
TGTGCCAGCAGTGACATACCGGACGGGGGGCAAGACAATGAGCAGTTCTTC,CASSDIPDGGQDNEQFF,-,TRBJ2-1,-,TRBV2
TGTGCCAGCAACTCCCGGGGTAGGAACTATGGCTACACCTTC,CASNSRGRNYGYTF,-,TRBJ1-2,few,TRBV7-8
TGTGCCAGCAGCCAAGAGATTTATGAAAGCAATCAGCCCCAGCATTTT,CASSQEIYESNQPQHF,-,TRBJ1-5,-,TRBV14
TGTGCCAGCAGCTTATACGGACAGGGCTATGGCTACACCTTC,CASSLYGQGYGYTF,TRBD1,TRBJ1-2,-,TRBV11-2
TGTGCCAGCACTATCGTGAGAGATGGCTACACCTTC,CASTIVRDGYTF,-,TRBJ1-2,-,TRBV6-1
TGTGCCATCAGTGACCGACTAGCGGTATCCTACGAGCAGTACTTC,CAISDRLAVSYEQYF,TRBD2,TRBJ2-7,few,TRBV10-3
TGTGCCATAACAAGGGGTGGCACAGATACGCAGTATTTT,CAITRGGTDTQYF,-,TRBJ2-3,-,TRBV10-3
TGTGCCAGCAGTTTGGGACAGTCTAATTCACCCCTCCACTTT,CASSLGQSNSPLHF,TRBD1,TRBJ1-6,-,TRBV27
TGCGCCAGCTCTCCCTCGAGCGGGTCAGGCCAGGGGCAGTACTTC,CASSPSSGSGQGQYF,-,TRBJ2-7,few,TRBV5-1
TGTGCCAGTAGTCTCTGGGGACAGGGACCTGTCCTGGGCTACACCTTC,CASSLWGQGPVLGYTF,TRBD1,TRBJ1-2,-,TRBV19
TGTGCCAGCAGCTATCAGTTCTTC,CASSYQFF,-,TRBJ2-1,-,TRBV5-8
TGTGCCAGCAGCTTAGGACAGGGTCCCGACAATGAGCAGTTCTTC,CASSLGQGPDNEQFF,TRBD1,TRBJ2-1,once,TRBV7-9
TGTGCCAGTACCGACTTCCCCCTTGATGGCTACACCTTC,CASTDFPLDGYTF,-,TRBJ1-2,few,TRBV19
TGTGCCAGCAGAACCGGTCTGGACAGCGTAGAAAAACTGTTTTTT,CASRTGLDSVEKLFF,-,TRBJ1-4,-,TRBV2